This T cell receptor beta chain is from a study of blood T cell repertoires in COVID-19. Trimming removed 0 bases from V and 5 bases from J, with 8 bases in between. The CDR3 extends over 14 amino acids. Germline V CDR1 and CDR2: PRHDT, FYEKMQ (reference sequence). Authors' analysis steps: Amplification with reference gene primers provided the estimates of nucleated cell counts. The repertoire was sequenced with immunoSEQ multiplex PCR; TCRdb's copy has only in-frame clones and lacks some. That table is the source of V, J and clone size, and D and trimming were worked out from the DNA. The profile shows under 200,000 clones, approximately 86% of them singletons.

The sequencing input was peripheral blood. The chain links TRBV13 to TRBJ1-5; D perhaps matches TRBD1 (5 bases). The clonotype comes from a man in his fifties with active or convalescent COVID-19. CDR3 nucleotide sequence: TGTGCCAGCAGCTTAGGCGGGGGAGATCAGCCCCAGCATTTT. Its protein product is CASSLGGGDQPQHF.